This TCR beta chain was sequenced for a study of CD8 T cells in ankylosing spondylitis. General study findings and limits: Some of the motif variants had earlier been found in reactive arthritis patients' fluid and blood. The study identified a TCR beta motif of several highly homologous variants that appeared characteristic of ankylosing spondylitis blood.

This clonotype was seen at least ten times. The target antigen is unknown. Construction of TCR beta libraries was performed using quantitative 5'-RACE with molecular barcodes. TCRdb used MiXCR to reprocess the 5' RACE reads, holding one entry per CDR3 protein. Of 150,000 to 200,000 distinct CDR3 sequences listed, around 10% were seen once; the top ten hold about 29%. CDR1 and CDR2 from the germline V gene are SGHRS and YFSETQ. The CDR3 extends over 17 amino acids. V dropped 0 bases and J dropped 6; count of bases not matched to a gene: 9. Input material: blood, either unsorted or a sorted T cell fraction (not recorded which). The TCR was taken from a male donor with ankylosing spondylitis or in good health (not recorded which). The chain has TRBV5-1 and TRBJ1-5; TRBD1 matches 10 bases. The CDR3 nucleotides are TGCGCCAGCAGCTTGGGGAGCGGGACAGGGGTTGCTCAGCCCCAGCATTTT. Translating it yields CASSLGSGTGVAQPQHF.